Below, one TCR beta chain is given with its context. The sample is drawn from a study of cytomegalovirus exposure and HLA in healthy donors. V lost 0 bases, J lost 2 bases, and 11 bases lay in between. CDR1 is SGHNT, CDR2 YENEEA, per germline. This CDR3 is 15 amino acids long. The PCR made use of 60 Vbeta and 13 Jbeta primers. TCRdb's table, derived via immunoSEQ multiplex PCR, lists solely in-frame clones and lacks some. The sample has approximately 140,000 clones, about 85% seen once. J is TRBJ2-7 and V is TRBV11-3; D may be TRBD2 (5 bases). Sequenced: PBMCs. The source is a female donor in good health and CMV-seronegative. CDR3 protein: CASSLEAGPTYEQYF. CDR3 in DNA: TGTGCCAGCAGCTTAGAGGCGGGCCCGACCTACGAGCAGTACTTC.